Sequencing of this T cell receptor beta chain was carried out in a study of patients with pleural tuberculosis (dated by TCRdb to 2013 to 2016). Ten or more counts support this clonotype. No cognate antigen has been identified for it. No base quality values were provided; no much bigger clone lies one nucleotide off. The CDR3 covers 14 residues, taking in both the cysteine and the phenylalanine. Just CDR3 DNA is preserved here, 42 bases in frame from base 1. Germline trimming amounts to 8 bases on V and 0 bases on J, with 5 as the count of junction bases outside the gene matches. CDR1 and CDR2 are drawn from the germline V gene (reference sequence): MNHEY, SMNVEV. Sequencing was performed on an Illumina Genome Analyzer IIx. TCRdb reprocessing: public reads trimmed at Q25 with fastp, clones called with MiXCR, in-frame beta chains kept. Rows with a matching CDR3 protein are joined into one entry that keeps the most common DNA and genes. The sample records around 50,000 distinct CDR3 sequences, less than 9.5% of which are singletons. The top ten hold 15% to 20% of the sample.

This receptor was identified in a human donor with pleural tuberculosis. The rearrangement combines TRBV27 with TRBJ2-3; the central 7 bases match TRBD2. The sequenced DNA: TGTGCCAGCTTCCGAGCGGGGAGCACAGATACGCAGTATTTT. Translated, this is CASFRAGSTDTQYF.